This T cell receptor (beta chain) was captured by sequencing in a study of T-cell memory formation after mild COVID-19. Study-level background: TCR clustering was largely donor specific.

As to this clonotype: Its cognate antigen is unknown.

Trimming stripped 0 bases from V and 1 base from J, with 7 bases between. CDR1 is SGHAT and CDR2 is FQNNGV in the germline V gene. The CDR3 covers 15 residues. With constant-segment primers, 5'RACE yielded cDNA libraries of TCR alpha and TCR beta that carried sample barcodes and UMIs. TCRdb fed the 5' RACE reads into MiXCR, producing one record per CDR3 protein. There are about 620,000 distinct CDR3 sequences in the sample; 15% to 20% occur only once, and around 11% lies in the top ten. Overall study findings and caveats: Cross-reactive memory appears to have joined, as suggested by some responding clones showing up in pre-infection memory. There was a balanced CD4/CD8 profile in clones contracting day 15 to 85, and later expanders leaned CD4+.

The sequenced material came from PBMCs or a T cell subset sorted from them (not recorded which). The gene calls are TRBV11-2 and TRBJ2-1; the D is unclear. This receptor was identified in an adult woman who had mild COVID-19 (a few samples of this study predate the infection). Cell type and time point are not known. CDR3 sequence (DNA): TGTGCCAGCAGCTTAGAACCGGAGTCCTACAATGAGCAGTTCTTC. Protein sequence: CASSLEPESYNEQFF. Variable domain in full (rest from reference TRBV11-2 and TRBJ2-1): EAGVAQSPRYKIIEKRQSVAFWCNPISGHATLYWYQQILGQGPKLLIQFQNNGVVDDSQLPKDRFSAERLKGVDSTLKIQPAKLEDSAVYLCASSLEPESYNEQFFGPGTRLTVL.